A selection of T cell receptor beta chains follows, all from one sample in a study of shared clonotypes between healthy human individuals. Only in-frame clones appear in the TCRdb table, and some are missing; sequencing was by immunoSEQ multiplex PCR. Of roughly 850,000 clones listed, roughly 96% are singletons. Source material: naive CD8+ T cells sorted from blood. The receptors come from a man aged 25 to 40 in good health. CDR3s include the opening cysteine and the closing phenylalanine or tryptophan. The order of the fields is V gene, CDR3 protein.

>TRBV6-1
CASSEGTGYNEQFF
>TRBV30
CAWSGTSGYLSEQFF
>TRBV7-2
CASKLLLSGNTIYF
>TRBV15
CATSVLGSGRSNQPQHF
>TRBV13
CASSLRGATEAYEQYF
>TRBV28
CASSAPREVNYEQYF
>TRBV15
CATSREGGTSTDTQYF
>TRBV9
CASSPPVTGGGYTF
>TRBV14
CASRRGTIYF
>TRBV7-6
CASSLLGAGEKLFF
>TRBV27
CASSFLASDHTDTQYF
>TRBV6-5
CASRLKGEQFF
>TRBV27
CASRKAASSYEQYF
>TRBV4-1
CASSQEPHSNQPQHF
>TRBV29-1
CSVGPGLVYNEQFF
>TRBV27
CASTSGARTQYF
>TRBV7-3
CASSDAITGELFF
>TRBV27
CASRLQGRNQPQHF
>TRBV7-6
CASSSGTGLYEQYF
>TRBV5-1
CASSLEVHNTGELFF
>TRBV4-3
CASSQDLSGISYNEQFF
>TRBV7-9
CASSPPDRVGVEAFF
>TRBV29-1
CSAHGTGKVEAFF
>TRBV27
CASSLLGLNTEAFF
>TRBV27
CASSRGVANEKLFF
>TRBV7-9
CASSFSGTSYEQYF